The clone carrying this T cell receptor beta chain was counted ten times or more. Antigen: not known. This sample was taken from a study of T cell repertoires in cytomegalovirus infection. Study-wide background: Public TCR beta signatures indicated both CMV infection and matching HLA type.

The study, taken as a whole, reports: Carriage of CMV together with the relevant HLA was identifiable through cumulative public TCR beta family frequency.

MiXCR was run by TCRdb on the reads, yielding one entry per CDR3 protein. The data contain 57,000 or so distinct CDR3 sequences, about a third of them singletons. Germline CDR1 and CDR2: SGHAT and FQNNGV. V shed 4 bases and J shed 12 bases, with 17 bases lying between them. CDR3 length: 13 amino acids. The TCR comes from a human donor in good health (CMV status not recorded). Some clones in this sample may be carry-over from other donors' samples. The rearrangement joins TRBV11-2 to TRBJ2-3; no clear D gene. Sequenced material: PBMCs, sequenced either directly or after in vitro stimulation (not recorded which). This chain's CDR3 is CASSSRAALGQYF. The CDR3 DNA is TGTGCCAGCAGCTCTCGGGCCGCCCTTGGCCAGTATTTT.